This T cell receptor beta chain was identified in a study of technical replicates of blood from several donors. The CDR3 contains 14 residues. V lost 5 bases and J 2 bases, leaving 13 bases between the germline ends. Germline CDR1 and CDR2: SGHDT and YYEEEE. Method: immunoSEQ multiplex PCR; TCRdb's copy keeps in-frame clones and lacks some. Seen here are around 61,000 clones, 75% to 90% observed once, and the top ten hold approximately 5.4%. The chain is built from TRBV5-6 and TRBJ1-2, with D perhaps matching TRBD1 (5 bases). This clonotype originated in a human donor in good health. Some clones in this sample may be carry-over from other donors' samples. Sequenced material: PBMCs. The CDR3 here is CASSYRGVNYGYTF. CDR3 nucleotides: TGTGCCAGCAGTTACCGGGGGGTAAACTATGGCTACACCTTC. Looking up the rest from reference TRBV5-6 and TRBJ1-2 gives the full variable domain: DAGVTQSPTHLIKTRGQQVTLRCSPKSGHDTVSWYQQALGQGPQFIFQYYEEEERQRGNFPDRFSGHQFPNYSSELNVNALLLGDSALYLCASSYRGVNYGYTFGSGTRLTVV.